Shown below are 32 T cell receptor beta chains from a single sample sequenced in a study of blood T cell repertoires in COVID-19. Clones were sequenced by immunoSEQ multiplex PCR, and TCRdb holds only the in-frame ones, with some missing. The table has roughly 70,000 clones, more than 75% seen once. The sequenced sample was peripheral blood. These receptors were obtained from a man aged 45-65 years with active COVID-19.

V and J are TRBV9 and TRBJ2-1; D is possibly TRBD2 (6 bases). The germline V and J ends were trimmed by 0 bases and 0 bases, with 19 bases remaining between them. Looked up from germline, CDR1 is SGDLS and CDR2 is YYNGEE. The CDR3 contains 19 residues. CDR3 residues: CASSVARGFSGGSYNEQFF. The CDR3 DNA reads TGTGCCAGCAGCGTAGCTCGAGGTTTTAGCGGAGGCTCCTACAATGAGCAGTTCTTC.

The CDR3 coding sequence is TGTGCCACCAGCAGAGATCGGGCAGGGGGATATCCCCTAGCCTACGAGCAGTACTTC. Its protein product is CATSRDRAGGYPLAYEQYF. V usage is TRBV15 and J usage is TRBJ2-7; TRBD1 agrees at 7 bases. V was clipped by 0 bases and J by 2 bases; unmatched bases: 16. The germline CDR1 and CDR2 sequences are LNHNV and YYDKDF (reference sequence). This CDR3 contains 19 residues.

This clone was counted a single time. The chain links TRBV6-2 or TRBV6-3 to TRBJ2-7, with 14 positions matching TRBD2. The V gene's germline CDR1 is MNHEY and CDR2 SVGEGT. The CDR3 runs 19 residues. The V gene end was trimmed by 4 bases and the J gene end by 3 bases; junction bases not matched to a gene: 14. The CDR3 DNA reads as TGTGCCAGCAGTTTCACCACCGGGACTAGCGGGAGAGTTGGCTACGAGCAGTACTTC. It yields the protein CASSFTTGTSGRVGYEQYF.

DNA of the CDR3: TGTGCCAGCAGCCTAAGGGGGACTAGCGGCTACGAGCAGTACTTC. Translated: CASSLRGTSGYEQYF. The chain carries TRBV7-2 and TRBJ2-7; 11 bases are shared with TRBD2. With 5 bases clipped from V and 3 bases from J, the junction kept 6 bases outside the gene matches. Germline CDR1 reads SGHTA; CDR2 reads FQGNSA. The CDR3 has 15 amino acids.

J is TRBJ2-2 and V is TRBV9, with TRBD2 matching over 8 bases. The CDR3 totals 15 residues. CDR1 SGDLS and CDR2 YYNGEE come from the germline V gene. J lost 5 bases, V lost 1 base, and 4 bases had no gene match. This CDR3 reads CASSVFERETGELFF. CDR3 in DNA: TGTGCCAGCAGCGTATTCGAGCGGGAGACCGGGGAGCTGTTTTTT.

This clone has just a few counts. V is TRBV5-1 and J is TRBJ1-4, with TRBD1 as a possible D gene (5 bases). The CDR3 runs to 17 residues. Trimming removed 3 bases from V and 0 bases from J, with 15 bases in between. Per the germline V gene, CDR1 is SGHRS and CDR2 is YFSETQ. CDR3 in DNA: TGCGCCAGCAGCTCCCTCGGGGGGGGAGCAACTAATGAAAAACTGTTTTTT. It is translated as CASSSLGGGATNEKLFF.

The chain links TRBV7-9 to TRBJ2-1; a possible D gene is TRBD1 (7 bases). CDR3 size: 16 residues. Germline CDR1 SEHNR, CDR2 FQNEAQ (reference sequence). The V and J ends lost 5 bases and 1 base respectively, with 15 bases between them. Here the CDR3 reads CASSPQGGRSYNEQFF. As DNA, the CDR3 is TGTGCCAGCAGCCCCCAGGGGGGACGGTCCTACAATGAGCAGTTCTTC.

The chain is built from TRBV6-2 or TRBV6-3 and TRBJ2-4, with D possibly matching TRBD1 (5 bases). From germline, CDR1 is MNHEY and CDR2 SVGEGT. With 5 bases removed from V and 2 bases from J, the gap between germline ends came to 22 bases. CDR3 size: 18 residues. The CDR3 loop is CASSPDHDRGRTKNIQYF. Written as DNA, the CDR3 is TGTGCCAGCAGTCCAGATCATGATAGGGGCAGGACCAAAAACATTCAGTACTTC.

This chain connects TRBV7-3 to TRBJ2-1, with 8 bases lining up with TRBD2. Germline V CDR1 and CDR2: SGHTA, FQGTGA. This CDR3 contains 15 residues. J was trimmed by 7 bases and V by 4 bases; bases with no gene match: 9. For the CDR3, the DNA is TGTGCCAGCAGCTCCTCAGCGGGAGCAGAAAATGAGCAGTTCTTC. It specifies CASSSSAGAENEQFF.

V usage is TRBV7-2 and J usage is TRBJ2-7, with TRBD1 matching over 7 bases. J was trimmed by 0 bases and V by 1 base; bases with no gene match: 6. This CDR3 is 16 amino acids long. Germline V gene lookup returns CDR1 SGHTA and CDR2 FQGNSA. The CDR3 sequence: CASSLGSDRSSYEQYF. The DNA of the CDR3 is TGTGCCAGCAGCTTAGGGTCGGACAGGTCCTCCTACGAGCAGTACTTC. The variable domain in full, completed from reference TRBV7-2 and TRBJ2-7, reads GAGVSQSPSNKVTEKGKDVELRCDPISGHTALYWYRQSLGQGLEFLIYFQGNSAPDKSGLPSDRFSAERTGGSVSTLTIQRTQQEDSAVYLCASSLGSDRSSYEQYFGPGTRLTVT.

The chain is built from TRBV7-3 and TRBJ2-1; TRBD1 agrees at 8 bases. The CDR3 consists of 15 residues. The V and J ends lost 2 bases and 4 bases, in that order; junction bases with no gene match: 4. Germline CDR1 and CDR2: SGHTA and FQGTGA. The CDR3 region is CASSLETGDYNEQFF. In DNA, the CDR3 is TGTGCCAGCAGCTTAGAGACAGGGGATTACAATGAGCAGTTCTTC.

The V and J genes are TRBV10-3 and TRBJ2-5; possibly TRBD1 for D (5 bases). The germline V and J ends were trimmed by 7 bases and 4 bases, with 13 bases remaining between them. The CDR3 is 13 residues long. Germline V CDR1 and CDR2: ENHRY, SYGVKD. The CDR3 here is CAITDSPGETQYF. The CDR3 DNA follows: TGTGCCATCACAGACAGTCCTGGAGAGACCCAGTACTTC.

This clone was detected ten times or more. The J gene is TRBJ1-4, the V gene TRBV19; D remains unclear. This CDR3 comprises 15 residues. Trimming left V 1 base short and J 7 bases short, with 13 bases between. Germline CDR1 and CDR2: LNHDA and SQIVND (reference sequence). The DNA for the CDR3 is TGTGCCAGTAGTATAGGTACCTCAGAACGTGAAAAACTGTTTTTT. This encodes CASSIGTSEREKLFF.

The chain links TRBV7-9 to TRBJ1-1; TRBD1 matches 10 bases. The ends lost 5 bases at V and 6 bases at J; junction bases unmatched: 12. Germline CDR1 and CDR2: SEHNR and FQNEAQ (reference sequence). The CDR3 has 16 residues. Written as DNA, the CDR3 is TGTGCCAGCAGCCCGTCCCGGACAGGGGGGATCGCTGAAGCTTTCTTT. It translates to CASSPSRTGGIAEAFF.

This chain joins TRBV5-1 and TRBJ1-2, with no clear D. The V gene lost 2 bases and the J gene lost 2 bases, with 10 bases spanning the gap. The CDR3 has 14 amino acids. Germline V CDR1 and CDR2: SGHRS, YFSETQ. The CDR3 protein is CASSFEVTNYGYTF. CDR3 bases: TGCGCCAGCAGCTTTGAGGTCACCAACTATGGCTACACCTTC.

This chain uses TRBV5-6 with TRBJ2-7, with 12 bases matching TRBD2. The CDR3 length is 16 residues. The trim removed 3 bases at V and 6 bases at J, leaving 10 bases unmatched. Germline values: CDR1 SGHDT, CDR2 YYEEEE. CDR3 DNA: TGTGCCAGCAGCTCCCAACGACTAGCGGGAGTGATCGAGCAGTACTTC. Translating gives CASSSQRLAGVIEQYF. Full variable domain (outside the CDR3, taken from reference TRBV5-6 and TRBJ2-7): DAGVTQSPTHLIKTRGQQVTLRCSPKSGHDTVSWYQQALGQGPQFIFQYYEEEERQRGNFPDRFSGHQFPNYSSELNVNALLLGDSALYLCASSSQRLAGVIEQYFGPGTRLTVT.

In this sample, this clone turned up a few times. V and J are TRBV2 and TRBJ2-3, with TRBD2 matching 9 bases. The V gene's germline CDR1 is SNHLY and CDR2 FYNNEI. CDR3 length equals 16 residues. Trimming took 3 bases from V and 2 from J; bases not matched to a gene: 6. CDR3 bases: TGTGCCAGCAGTGAGGCTAGCGGGACGAACACAGATACGCAGTATTTT. Its translation is CASSEASGTNTDTQYF.

The gene calls are TRBV5-5 and TRBJ1-4; perhaps TRBD1 as D (6 bases). The CDR3 spans 15 residues. In germline, CDR1 is SGHKS, CDR2 YYEKEE (reference sequence). Trimming took off 5 bases at V and 2 bases at J, with 13 bases between the two ends. CDR3 nucleotide sequence: TGTGCCAGCAGTCCGGGGGGCAGTACTAATGAAAAACTGTTTTTT. It translates to CASSPGGSTNEKLFF.

With respect to this clone: Other DNA sequences from this sample encode an identical CDR3 as well. J is TRBJ2-5 and V is TRBV6-5, with 8 bases lining up with TRBD1. This CDR3 contains 13 residues. Trimming at V came to 5 bases and at J to 2 bases, leaving 1 base not matched to a gene. The V gene's germline CDR1 is MNHEY and CDR2 SVGAGI. The DNA of the CDR3 is TGTGCCAGCAGTCGACAGGGGCAAGAGACCCAGTACTTC. Its protein product is CASSRQGQETQYF.

This clone has only a few counts. The V call is TRBV5-4, the J call TRBJ2-7, with TRBD2 matching 7 bases. Germline CDR1 reads SGHNT; CDR2 reads YYREEE (reference sequence). V lost 4 bases and J lost 6; bases outside the gene matches: 16. The CDR3 is made up of 16 amino acids. In DNA form, the CDR3 reads TGTGCCAGCAGCAGTATAGCGGGCGCGGCGTCGGGCGAGCAGTACTTC. This translates into CASSSIAGAASGEQYF. Based on the CDR3 plus reference TRBV5-4 and TRBJ2-7, the full variable domain is ETGVTQSPTHLIKTRGQQVTLRCSSQSGHNTVSWYQQALGQGPQFIFQYYREEENGRGNFPPRFSGLQFPNYSSELNVNALELDDSALYLCASSSIAGAASGEQYFGPGTRLTVT.

In this sample, this clone turned up a few times. This sequence joins TRBV18 and TRBJ1-5, with 9 bases identical to TRBD1. Germline lookup yields CDR1 KGHSH and CDR2 LQKENI. This CDR3 has 18 residues. J gave up 2 bases and V 3 bases, and 11 bases lay outside the gene matches. The DNA for the CDR3 is TGTGCCAGCTCACCTAACACAAACAGGGGGCAACGCAATCAGCCCCAGCATTTT. It yields the protein CASSPNTNRGQRNQPQHF.

This clone has just a few counts. This chain links TRBV27 with TRBJ2-2, with D perhaps TRBD1 (6 bases). The CDR3 consists of 13 residues. The germline gives CDR1 MNHEY, CDR2 SMNVEV (reference sequence). CDR3 coding DNA: TGTGTCACTGGGGGCGGGCGCACCGGGGAGCTGTTTTTT. This sequence encodes CVTGGGRTGELFF.

This rearrangement joins TRBV10-3 to TRBJ2-1; D unclear. With 4 bases removed from V and 13 bases from J, the gap between germline ends came to 17 bases. This CDR3 is built from 13 residues. CDR1 and CDR2 (germline): ENHRY, SYGVKD. CDR3 bases: TGTGCCATCAGTGCCCTTTCGGAGTACGGCCAGTTCTTC. Translation gives CAISALSEYGQFF.

DNA for the CDR3: TGTGCCAGCAGCTTAACCAGCGGGACTGAGACCCAGTACTTC. Translation gives CASSLTSGTETQYF. V usage is TRBV7-9 and J usage is TRBJ2-5, with 7 bases aligning to TRBD2. The trim removed 2 bases at V and 5 bases at J, leaving 5 bases unmatched. Germline loops: CDR1 SEHNR, CDR2 FQNEAQ (reference sequence). The CDR3 spans 14 residues.

This chain joins TRBV27 and TRBJ2-7; 12 bases agree with TRBD2. V shed 5 bases and J 4 bases; nucleotides not matched to a gene: 3. This CDR3 spans 14 amino acids. The V gene's germline CDR1 is MNHEY and CDR2 SMNVEV (reference sequence). CDR3 nucleotide sequence: TGTGCCAGCAGTAGGCTAGCGGGAGGGTACGAGCAGTACTTC. This sequence encodes CASSRLAGGYEQYF.

V gene TRBV9 combines with J gene TRBJ1-1; possibly TRBD1 for D (5 bases). Per the germline V gene, CDR1 is SGDLS and CDR2 is YYNGEE. There are 14 residues in the CDR3. With 3 bases removed from V and 1 base from J, the gap between germline ends came to 10 bases. The chain's CDR3 is CASSAGHRNTEAFF. CDR3 nucleotide sequence: TGTGCCAGCAGCGCAGGACACCGGAACACTGAAGCTTTCTTT.

The gene calls are TRBV28 and TRBJ1-4; maybe TRBD1 (6 bases). Germline-derived CDR1 and CDR2 are MDHEN and SYDVKM. V lost 4 bases and J lost 16, with 28 bases in between. The CDR3 has 16 residues. The CDR3: CASSSEGTDRSEGGFF. In DNA form, the CDR3 reads TGTGCCAGCAGTTCAGAAGGGACCGACAGGAGCGAGGGTGGGTTTTTT.

The chain is built from TRBV7-2 and TRBJ2-1; perhaps TRBD2 as D (7 bases). Germline CDR1 reads SGHTA; CDR2 reads FQGNSA. The CDR3 is made up of 16 amino acids. The V end lost 4 bases, the J end lost 1 base, and 14 bases lay between the germline ends. As DNA, the CDR3 is TGTGCCAGCAGCTCCAAGGGGGGAGGGTCCTACAATGAGCAGTTCTTC. This encodes CASSSKGGGSYNEQFF.

This clone was detected only a few times. The CDR3 coding sequence is TGTGCCACCAGTGATTCCCTGGACAGGACTAAACCCCGTTACAATGAGCAGTTCTTC. Amino acid sequence: CATSDSLDRTKPRYNEQFF. J is TRBJ2-1 and V is TRBV24-1; perhaps TRBD1 as D (7 bases). The CDR3 has 19 residues. The germline V gene has CDR1 KGHDR and CDR2 SFDVKD. Trimming took off 2 bases at V and 4 bases at J, with 23 bases between the two ends.

J is TRBJ1-3 and V is TRBV5-8, with D hard to call. In germline, CDR1 is SGHTS, CDR2 YDEGEE. The CDR3 is made up of 14 amino acids. V lost 2 bases and J lost 1, with 7 bases in between. CDR3 sequence reads: CASSFRRSGNTIYF. The CDR3 DNA follows: TGTGCCAGCAGCTTTCGGAGGTCTGGAAACACCATATATTTT.

In its sample, this clone was seen a few times. The chain recombines TRBV12-3 or TRBV12-4 with TRBJ2-2, with D possibly TRBD2 on 5 matching bases. The CDR3 is made up of 13 amino acids. V lost 6 bases to trimming and J lost 4 bases, with 9 bases between them. For the CDR3, the DNA is TGTGCCAGCAGCTGGGGAGCCACCGGGGAGCTGTTTTTT. It specifies CASSWGATGELFF.

This clone was seen just once. The chain links TRBV5-5 to TRBJ2-2, with a tentative D call TRBD2 (6 bases). Germline lookup yields CDR1 SGHKS and CDR2 YYEKEE (reference sequence). Trimming cost V 4 bases and J 0 bases, with 13 bases left between them. CDR3 length: 16 residues. The CDR3 is CASSVTGLTNTGELFF. The CDR3 region has the DNA TGTGCCAGCAGCGTAACGGGACTTACGAACACCGGGGAGCTGTTTTTT.